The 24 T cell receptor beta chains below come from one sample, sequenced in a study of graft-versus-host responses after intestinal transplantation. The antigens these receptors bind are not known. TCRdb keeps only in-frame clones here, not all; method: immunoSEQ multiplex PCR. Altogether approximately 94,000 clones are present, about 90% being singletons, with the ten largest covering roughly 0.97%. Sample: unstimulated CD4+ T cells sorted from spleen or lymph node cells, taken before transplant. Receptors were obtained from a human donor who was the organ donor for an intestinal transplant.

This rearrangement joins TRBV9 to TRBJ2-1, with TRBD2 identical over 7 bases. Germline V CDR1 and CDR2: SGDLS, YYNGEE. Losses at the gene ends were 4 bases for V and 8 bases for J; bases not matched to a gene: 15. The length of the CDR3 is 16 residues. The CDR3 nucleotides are TGTGCCAGCAGCCTAGGACTAGGAGGGGTATGGGATGAGCAGTTCTTC. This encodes CASSLGLGGVWDEQFF.

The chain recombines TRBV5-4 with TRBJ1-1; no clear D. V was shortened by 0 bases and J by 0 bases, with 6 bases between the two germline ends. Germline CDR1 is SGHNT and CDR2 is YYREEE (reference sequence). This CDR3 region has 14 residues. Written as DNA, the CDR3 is TGTGCCAGCAGCTTGGGAGGTATGAACACTGAAGCTTTCTTT. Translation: CASSLGGMNTEAFF.

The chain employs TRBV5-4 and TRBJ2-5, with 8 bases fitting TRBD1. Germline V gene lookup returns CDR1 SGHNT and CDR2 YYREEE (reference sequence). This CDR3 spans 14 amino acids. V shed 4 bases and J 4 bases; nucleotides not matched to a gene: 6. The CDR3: CASSPQGAVETQYF. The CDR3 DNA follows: TGTGCCAGCAGCCCCCAGGGGGCAGTAGAGACCCAGTACTTC.

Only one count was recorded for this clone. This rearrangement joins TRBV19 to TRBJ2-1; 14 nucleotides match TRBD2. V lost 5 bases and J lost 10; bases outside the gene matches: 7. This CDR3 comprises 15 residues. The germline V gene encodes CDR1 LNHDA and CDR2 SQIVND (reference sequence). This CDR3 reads CASSVPGTSGGEQFF. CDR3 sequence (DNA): TGTGCCAGTAGTGTTCCGGGGACTAGCGGGGGAGAGCAGTTCTTC.

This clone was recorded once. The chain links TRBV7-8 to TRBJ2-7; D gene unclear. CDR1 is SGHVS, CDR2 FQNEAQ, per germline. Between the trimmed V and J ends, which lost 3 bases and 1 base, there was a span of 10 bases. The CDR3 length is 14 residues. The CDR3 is CASSFGPSSYEQYF. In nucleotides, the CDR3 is TGTGCCAGCAGCTTTGGACCTTCATCCTACGAGCAGTACTTC.

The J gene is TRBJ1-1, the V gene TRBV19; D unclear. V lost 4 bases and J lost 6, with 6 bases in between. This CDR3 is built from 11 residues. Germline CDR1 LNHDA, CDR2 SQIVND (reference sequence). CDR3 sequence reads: CASSTFAEAFF. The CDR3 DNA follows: TGTGCCAGTAGTACGTTCGCTGAAGCTTTCTTT. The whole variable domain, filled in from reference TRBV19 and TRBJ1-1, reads DGGITQSPKYLFRKEGQNVTLSCEQNLNHDAMYWYRQDPGQGLRLIYYSQIVNDFQKGDIAEGYSVSREKKESFPLTVTSAQKNPTAFYLCASSTFAEAFFGQGTRLTVV.

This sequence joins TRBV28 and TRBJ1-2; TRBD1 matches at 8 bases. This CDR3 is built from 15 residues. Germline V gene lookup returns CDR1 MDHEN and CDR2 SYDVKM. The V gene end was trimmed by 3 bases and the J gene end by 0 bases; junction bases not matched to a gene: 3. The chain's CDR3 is CASSFGTGANYGYTF. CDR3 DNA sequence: TGTGCCAGCAGTTTTGGGACAGGCGCTAACTATGGCTACACCTTC.

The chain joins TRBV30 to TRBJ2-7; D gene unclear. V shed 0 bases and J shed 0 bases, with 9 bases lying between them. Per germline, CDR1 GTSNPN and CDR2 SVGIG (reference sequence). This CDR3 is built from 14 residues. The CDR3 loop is CAWSVRGYSYEQYF. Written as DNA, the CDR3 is TGTGCCTGGAGTGTACGTGGGTACTCCTACGAGCAGTACTTC.

The CDR3 coding sequence is TGTGCCAGCAGCCCCCGAGAGCGGGGATGGGGAACAGATACGCAGTATTTT. Residues: CASSPRERGWGTDTQYF. The chain has TRBV5-4 and TRBJ2-3; TRBD2 agrees at 7 bases. CDR3 length: 17 amino acids. Germline V gene sequence: CDR1 SGHNT, CDR2 YYREEE (reference sequence). V shed 4 bases, J shed 3 bases, and the junction held 14 bases outside the gene matches.

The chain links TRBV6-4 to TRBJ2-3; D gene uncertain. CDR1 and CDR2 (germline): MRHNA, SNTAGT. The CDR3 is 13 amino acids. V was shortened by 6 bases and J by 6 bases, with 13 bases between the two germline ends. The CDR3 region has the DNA TGTGCCAGCAGCTTCACTAACACCGATACGCAGTATTTT. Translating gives CASSFTNTDTQYF.

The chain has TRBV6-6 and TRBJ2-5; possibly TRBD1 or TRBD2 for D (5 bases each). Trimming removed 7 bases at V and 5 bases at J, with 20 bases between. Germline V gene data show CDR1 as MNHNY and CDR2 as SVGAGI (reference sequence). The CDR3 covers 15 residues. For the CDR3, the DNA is TGTGCCAGCAACCCGAGGGGCCGGGTAGAGGAGACCCAGTACTTC. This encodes CASNPRGRVEETQYF.

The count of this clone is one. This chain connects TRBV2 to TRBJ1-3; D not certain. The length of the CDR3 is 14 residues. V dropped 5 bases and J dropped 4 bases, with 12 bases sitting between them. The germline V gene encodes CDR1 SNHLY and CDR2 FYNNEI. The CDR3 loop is CASSFKGVGNTIYF. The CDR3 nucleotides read TGTGCCAGCAGTTTTAAGGGTGTAGGAAACACCATATATTTT.

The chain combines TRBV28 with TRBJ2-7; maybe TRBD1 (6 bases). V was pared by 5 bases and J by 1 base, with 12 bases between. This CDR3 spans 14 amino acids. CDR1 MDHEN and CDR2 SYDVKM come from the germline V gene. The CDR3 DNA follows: TGTGCCAGCAGTCCATCGACAGGATCCTACGAGCAGTACTTC. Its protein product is CASSPSTGSYEQYF.

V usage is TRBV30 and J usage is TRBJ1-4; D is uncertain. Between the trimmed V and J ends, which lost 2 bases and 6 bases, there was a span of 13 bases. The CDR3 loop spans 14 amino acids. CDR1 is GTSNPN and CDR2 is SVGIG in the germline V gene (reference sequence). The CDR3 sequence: CAWSIKQLYEKLFF. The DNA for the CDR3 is TGTGCCTGGAGTATAAAACAGCTATATGAAAAACTGTTTTTT.

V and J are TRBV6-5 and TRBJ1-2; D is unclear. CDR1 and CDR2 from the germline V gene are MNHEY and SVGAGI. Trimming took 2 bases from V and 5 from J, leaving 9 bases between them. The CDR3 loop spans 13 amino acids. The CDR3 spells CASSYGRQYGYTF. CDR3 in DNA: TGTGCCAGCAGTTACGGCAGACAATATGGCTACACCTTC.

The CDR3 nucleotides read TGTGCCAGCAGCCCGACAGGGACCCCCAATCAGCCCCAGCATTTT. This encodes CASSPTGTPNQPQHF. This rearrangement joins TRBV6-1 to TRBJ1-5; TRBD1 agrees at 7 bases. Germline loops: CDR1 MNHNS, CDR2 SASEGT. The CDR3 runs 15 residues. J lost 3 bases, V lost 6 bases, and 8 bases had no gene match.

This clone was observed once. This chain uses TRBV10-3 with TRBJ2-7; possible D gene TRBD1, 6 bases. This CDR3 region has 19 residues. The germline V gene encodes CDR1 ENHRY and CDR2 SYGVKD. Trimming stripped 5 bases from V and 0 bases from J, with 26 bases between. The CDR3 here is CAISPPTGTNTRSSYEQYF. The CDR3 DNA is TGTGCCATCAGTCCCCCCACCGGGACAAACACTAGGAGCTCCTACGAGCAGTACTTC.

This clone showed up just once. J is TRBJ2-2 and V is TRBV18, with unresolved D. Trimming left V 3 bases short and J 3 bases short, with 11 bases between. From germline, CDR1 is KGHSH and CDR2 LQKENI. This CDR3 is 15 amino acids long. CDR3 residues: CASSPPGRDTGELFF. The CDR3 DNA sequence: TGTGCCAGCTCACCCCCTGGACGGGACACCGGGGAGCTGTTTTTT.

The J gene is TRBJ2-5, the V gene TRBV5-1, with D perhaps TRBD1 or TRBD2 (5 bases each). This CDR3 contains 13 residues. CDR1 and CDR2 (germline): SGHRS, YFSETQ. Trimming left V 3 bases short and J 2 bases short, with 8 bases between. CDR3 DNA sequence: TGCGCCAGCAGCTGGGACGTACAAGAGACCCAGTACTTC. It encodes CASSWDVQETQYF.

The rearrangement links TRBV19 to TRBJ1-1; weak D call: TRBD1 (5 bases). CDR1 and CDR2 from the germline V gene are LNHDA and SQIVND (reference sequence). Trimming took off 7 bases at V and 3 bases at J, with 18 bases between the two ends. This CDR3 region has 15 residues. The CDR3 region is CASNSGRNFDTEAFF. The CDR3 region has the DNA TGTGCCAGTAACTCGGGACGCAACTTCGACACTGAAGCTTTCTTT.

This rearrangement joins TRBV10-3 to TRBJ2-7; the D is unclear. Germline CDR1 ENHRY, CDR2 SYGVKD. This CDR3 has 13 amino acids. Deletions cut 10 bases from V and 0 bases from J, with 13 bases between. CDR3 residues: CATERASSYEQYF. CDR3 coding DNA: TGTGCCACAGAAAGAGCGAGCTCCTACGAGCAGTACTTC.

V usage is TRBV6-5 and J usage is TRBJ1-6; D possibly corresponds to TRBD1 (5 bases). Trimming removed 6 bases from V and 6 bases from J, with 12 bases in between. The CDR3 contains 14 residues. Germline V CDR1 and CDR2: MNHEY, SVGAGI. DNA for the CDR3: TGTGCCAGCAGGACTTGGACAATTAATTCACCCCTCCACTTT. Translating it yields CASRTWTINSPLHF.

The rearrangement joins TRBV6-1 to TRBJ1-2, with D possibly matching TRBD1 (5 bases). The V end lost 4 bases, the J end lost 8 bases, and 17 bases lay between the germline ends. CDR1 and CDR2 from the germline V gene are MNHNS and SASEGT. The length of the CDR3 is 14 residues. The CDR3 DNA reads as TGTGCCAGCAGTGTTCGGGACTTGGCCTCCGGCTACACCTTC. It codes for CASSVRDLASGYTF.

The CDR3: CASSFFPDYGYTF. CDR3 bases: TGCGCCAGCAGCTTTTTTCCAGACTATGGCTACACCTTC. The V gene is TRBV5-1, the J gene TRBJ1-2; D is undetermined. The ends were cut back, 2 bases at V and 3 bases at J, with 8 bases in the middle. The germline CDR1 and CDR2 sequences are SGHRS and YFSETQ. The CDR3 runs to 13 residues.